The rows below give T cell receptor beta chains drawn from one sample of a study of cytomegalovirus exposure and HLA in healthy donors. Assay: immunoSEQ multiplex PCR; the TCRdb copy retains only in-frame clones and omits some. Here the sample spans fewer than 130,000 clones, around 87% being singletons. Sequencing used PBMCs. The receptors shown here come from a woman younger than 45 in good health and CMV-seropositive. The CDR3 runs from the conserved cysteine through the conserved F or W. Each record gives: V gene, clone size, D gene, J gene, CDR3 DNA, CDR3 protein. The D gene is left open where the match is weak. Not every row has a clone size; where given, it reads once, few, many or a size class.

v_call: TRBV6-1; clone_size: -; d_call: -; j_call: TRBJ1-1; cdr3_nt: TGTGCCAGCAAACCGGGACTTAGCGCCGCCGAAGCTTTCTTT; cdr3_aa: CASKPGLSAAEAFF
v_call: TRBV27; clone_size: -; d_call: TRBD1; j_call: TRBJ2-3; cdr3_nt: TGTGCCAGCAGTCCCCGGACAGGGGGGCTCGGGACAGATACGCAGTATTTT; cdr3_aa: CASSPRTGGLGTDTQYF
v_call: TRBV2; clone_size: -; d_call: -; j_call: TRBJ1-2; cdr3_nt: TGTGCCAGCGTGGCGGGGCCTGGCTACACCTTC; cdr3_aa: CASVAGPGYTF
v_call: TRBV5-6; clone_size: -; d_call: -; j_call: TRBJ2-4; cdr3_nt: TGTGCCAGCAGCTTTCGGAACCCCGGGGCCAAAAACATTCAGTACTTC; cdr3_aa: CASSFRNPGAKNIQYF
v_call: TRBV5-1; clone_size: -; d_call: -; j_call: TRBJ2-7; cdr3_nt: TGCGCCAGCAGCTTGGGAGCAGGGGCCCACGAGCAGTACTTC; cdr3_aa: CASSLGAGAHEQYF
v_call: TRBV27; clone_size: few; d_call: -; j_call: TRBJ2-2; cdr3_nt: TGTGCCAGCAGTCACTACACCGGGGAGCTGTTTTTT; cdr3_aa: CASSHYTGELFF
v_call: TRBV5-5; clone_size: -; d_call: TRBD2; j_call: TRBJ2-7; cdr3_nt: TGTGCCAGCAGCTTGGGGACTAGCGCCCACTCCTACGAGCAGTACTTC; cdr3_aa: CASSLGTSAHSYEQYF
v_call: TRBV9; clone_size: -; d_call: -; j_call: TRBJ2-2; cdr3_nt: TGTGCCAGCAGCGCGACAGTGACCGGGGAGCTGTTTTTT; cdr3_aa: CASSATVTGELFF
v_call: TRBV4-3; clone_size: -; d_call: -; j_call: TRBJ1-2; cdr3_nt: TGCGCCAGCAGCCACGACAGATACGGTGGTGGCTACACCTTC; cdr3_aa: CASSHDRYGGGYTF
v_call: TRBV6-5; clone_size: -; d_call: -; j_call: TRBJ1-6; cdr3_nt: TGTGCCAGCTCGGGCAGTCCAGGGTCACCCCTCCACTTT; cdr3_aa: CASSGSPGSPLHF
v_call: TRBV9; clone_size: -; d_call: -; j_call: TRBJ2-3; cdr3_nt: TGTGCCAGCAGCGTTACTAACACAGATACGCAGTATTTT; cdr3_aa: CASSVTNTDTQYF
v_call: TRBV28; clone_size: -; d_call: TRBD2; j_call: TRBJ2-7; cdr3_nt: TGTGCCAGCAGTCCCCCCCGGGGGGGGCTAAGCGAGCAGTACTTC; cdr3_aa: CASSPPRGGLSEQYF
v_call: TRBV30; clone_size: few; d_call: -; j_call: TRBJ2-3; cdr3_nt: TGTGCCTGGAGTAACGGACTAACTAGCACAGATACGCAGTATTTT; cdr3_aa: CAWSNGLTSTDTQYF
v_call: TRBV12-1; clone_size: -; d_call: -; j_call: TRBJ2-7; cdr3_nt: TGTGCCAGCAGCAGATATCGGGACTCCAACTACGAGCAGTACTTC; cdr3_aa: CASSRYRDSNYEQYF
v_call: TRBV10-1; clone_size: -; d_call: -; j_call: TRBJ2-5; cdr3_nt: TGCGCCAGCAGTGCCGTCCGAGGGTTGGCAGAGACCCAGTACTTC; cdr3_aa: CASSAVRGLAETQYF
v_call: TRBV10-1; clone_size: -; d_call: TRBD2; j_call: TRBJ2-1; cdr3_nt: TGCGCCAGCAGTGATCCGGCGGGAGGTGAGCAGTTCTTC; cdr3_aa: CASSDPAGGEQFF
v_call: TRBV4-2; clone_size: -; d_call: -; j_call: TRBJ1-4; cdr3_nt: TGTGCCAGCAGCCAAGATAGGGGGGGACCTTCCGTTTTT; cdr3_aa: CASSQDRGGPSVF
v_call: TRBV27; clone_size: -; d_call: TRBD1; j_call: TRBJ2-7; cdr3_nt: TGTGCCAGCAGTCTAGGGACAGGGCCCCTCTACGAGCAGTACTTC; cdr3_aa: CASSLGTGPLYEQYF
v_call: TRBV4-1; clone_size: -; d_call: -; j_call: TRBJ1-4; cdr3_nt: TGCGCCAGCAGCCAAGATGGGCAGGGATATGAAAAACTGTTTTTT; cdr3_aa: CASSQDGQGYEKLFF
v_call: TRBV5-1; clone_size: -; d_call: TRBD1; j_call: TRBJ1-1; cdr3_nt: TGCGCCAGCAGGTCACAGGGGGCGCCGGACACTGAAGCTTTCTTT; cdr3_aa: CASRSQGAPDTEAFF
v_call: TRBV5-1; clone_size: -; d_call: -; j_call: TRBJ2-1; cdr3_nt: TGCGCCAGCAGCTTGGGAGCTAGATCCTACAATGAGCAGTTCTTC; cdr3_aa: CASSLGARSYNEQFF
v_call: TRBV7-2; clone_size: -; d_call: TRBD2; j_call: TRBJ2-1; cdr3_nt: TGTGCCAGCAGCTTCGGGACTAGCGGAGTTTACAATGAGCAGTTCTTC; cdr3_aa: CASSFGTSGVYNEQFF
v_call: TRBV6-6; clone_size: -; d_call: -; j_call: TRBJ1-6; cdr3_nt: TGTGCCAGCAGTTACGGTGGACAGCAAAATTCACCCCTCCACTTT; cdr3_aa: CASSYGGQQNSPLHF
v_call: TRBV5-6; clone_size: -; d_call: -; j_call: TRBJ1-2; cdr3_nt: TGTGCCAGCAGCACCTACCCCGGGACAAACAACTATGGCTACACCTTC; cdr3_aa: CASSTYPGTNNYGYTF
v_call: TRBV18; clone_size: -; d_call: -; j_call: TRBJ1-1; cdr3_nt: TGTGCCAGCTCACCGTCAGGGGCCGATCGGAACACTGAAGCTTTCTTT; cdr3_aa: CASSPSGADRNTEAFF
v_call: TRBV5-4; clone_size: -; d_call: TRBD2; j_call: TRBJ2-1; cdr3_nt: TGTGCCAGCAGCTTGGGGACTAGCGGGTACAATGAGCAGTTCTTC; cdr3_aa: CASSLGTSGYNEQFF
v_call: TRBV28; clone_size: -; d_call: TRBD2; j_call: TRBJ2-3; cdr3_nt: TGTGCCAGCAGTTTAAGGCGTCGACTAGCGGGACCCACAGATACGCAGTATTTT; cdr3_aa: CASSLRRRLAGPTDTQYF
v_call: TRBV6-1; clone_size: -; d_call: -; j_call: TRBJ1-5; cdr3_nt: TGTGCCAGCAGTGGAGGACACCATTATAGCAATCAGCCCCAGCATTTT; cdr3_aa: CASSGGHHYSNQPQHF
v_call: TRBV7-2; clone_size: few; d_call: TRBD2; j_call: TRBJ2-1; cdr3_nt: TGTGCCAGCAGCTTAGAGGCTAGCGGGAGACGCGAGCAGTTCTTC; cdr3_aa: CASSLEASGRREQFF